Detailed here is one TCR beta chain. A quantity of about 0.45 to 1 ug RNA underwent reverse transcription using random hexamers. Via MiXCR, TCRdb re-called the immunoSEQ multiplex PCR reads, giving one row per CDR3 protein. The sample has about 120,000 distinct CDR3 sequences, under 95% seen once. This sample was taken from a study of CD8 T cells in Susac syndrome. V was clipped by 5 bases and J by 0 bases, with 11 bases between them. This CDR3 region has 14 residues. CDR1 is SGHTA, CDR2 FQGNSA, per germline. What was sequenced was CD8+ T cells from PBMCs. This sequence originates from a human donor in good health. V is TRBV7-2 and J is TRBJ2-7; a possible D gene is TRBD2 (5 bases). The CDR3 loop is CASSRSRGSYEQYF. The CDR3 nucleotides are TGTGCCAGCAGCCGATCACGGGGCTCCTACGAGCAGTACTTC.